These 6 T cell receptor beta chains share one sample of origin, sequenced in a study of T cell changes during pregnancy in multiple sclerosis. Produced via immunoSEQ multiplex PCR; TCRdb's table is partial and in-frame only. The table has about 60,000 clones, roughly 91% seen once. The sample was peripheral blood, taken in the third trimester of pregnancy. Receptors were obtained from a female donor in good health, enrolled as a control in a pregnancy study.

This chain uses TRBV19 with TRBJ2-5; D possibly corresponds to TRBD1 (5 bases). The ends were cut back, 1 base at V and 5 bases at J, with 11 bases in the middle. Per the germline V gene, CDR1 is LNHDA and CDR2 is SQIVND (reference sequence). This CDR3 is 14 amino acids long. CDR3 protein: CASSIVTGRETQYF. For the CDR3, the DNA is TGTGCCAGTAGTATAGTCACAGGAAGGGAGACCCAGTACTTC.

The rearrangement links TRBV10-3 to TRBJ2-3; 9 bases are shared with TRBD1. The length of the CDR3 is 15 residues. The V segment lost 3 bases and the J segment 4 bases; nucleotides outside the gene matches: 5. CDR1 is ENHRY, CDR2 SYGVKD, per germline. For the CDR3, the DNA is TGTGCCATCAGTGAAGGGGACAGGGAGGCAGATACGCAGTATTTT. Amino acid sequence: CAISEGDREADTQYF.

The chain links TRBV19 to TRBJ2-7; 8 bases are a match to TRBD1. CDR1 is LNHDA and CDR2 is SQIVND in the germline V gene (reference sequence). The CDR3 spans 15 residues. V shed 7 bases and J 0 bases; nucleotides not matched to a gene: 8. CDR3 sequence reads: CASTPRGTGSYEQYF. The CDR3 DNA follows: TGTGCCAGTACCCCGAGGGGGACAGGCTCCTACGAGCAGTACTTC. The whole variable domain, remainder taken from reference TRBV19 and TRBJ2-7, is DGGITQSPKYLFRKEGQNVTLSCEQNLNHDAMYWYRQDPGQGLRLIYYSQIVNDFQKGDIAEGYSVSREKKESFPLTVTSAQKNPTAFYLCASTPRGTGSYEQYFGPGTRLTVT.

The genes are TRBV5-1 and TRBJ2-1, with D perhaps TRBD2 (5 bases). The CDR3 length is 16 residues. With 0 bases removed from V and 3 bases from J, the gap between germline ends came to 13 bases. Germline V gives CDR1 SGHRS, CDR2 YFSETQ. CDR3 sequence: CASSLDGWGDYNEQFF. The CDR3 DNA sequence: TGCGCCAGCAGCTTGGATGGGTGGGGAGACTACAATGAGCAGTTCTTC.

J is TRBJ2-3 and V is TRBV6-1; 9 bases align to TRBD2. There are 14 residues in the CDR3. The germline CDR1 and CDR2 sequences are MNHNS and SASEGT. With 4 bases clipped from V and 5 bases from J, the junction kept 4 bases outside the gene matches. CDR3 in amino acids: CASSASGAGDTQYF. The CDR3, as DNA: TGTGCCAGCAGTGCTAGCGGGGCCGGAGATACGCAGTATTTT.

The V gene is TRBV19, the J gene TRBJ2-7, with D perhaps TRBD2 (5 bases). The CDR3 consists of 18 residues. Per the germline V gene, CDR1 is LNHDA and CDR2 is SQIVND (reference sequence). Between the trimmed V and J ends, which lost 5 bases and 3 bases, there was a span of 26 bases. The CDR3 DNA reads TGTGCCAGTAGTTTCTCCGTCACGGGCCGGGGATCGGGCTACGAGCAGTACTTC. Translated: CASSFSVTGRGSGYEQYF.